The 6 T cell receptor beta chains listed next were all sequenced from one sample in a study of blood T cell repertoires in COVID-19. Using immunoSEQ multiplex PCR, the repertoire was profiled, and TCRdb retains in-frame clones only, with some absent. The data contain about 320,000 clones, 85% of them singletons. The sequenced material came from peripheral blood. The receptors originated from a human donor in a cohort sampled during active COVID-19.

A few counts support this clone. This chain links TRBV30 with TRBJ1-1; D is possibly TRBD1 (6 bases). The CDR3 sequence is 10 residues long. The V gene's germline CDR1 is GTSNPN and CDR2 SVGIG (reference sequence). V was shortened by 5 bases and J by 8 bases, with 9 bases between the two germline ends. The CDR3 here is CAWGDREAFF. CDR3 coding DNA: TGTGCCTGGGGAGACAGGGAAGCTTTCTTT.

CDR3 in DNA: TGTGCCAGCAGCGCCACAGGGGATGTCGAAAAACTGTTTTTT. Its protein product is CASSATGDVEKLFF. The chain combines TRBV3-1 (or the pseudogene TRBV3-2) with TRBJ1-4; 7 bases fit TRBD1. V lost 5 bases, J lost 8 bases, and 8 bases stayed unmatched. In germline, CDR1 is LGHDT, CDR2 YNNKEL (reference sequence). The CDR3 loop spans 14 amino acids.

The chain uses TRBV7-8 and TRBJ2-7; D is undetermined. From germline, CDR1 is SGHVS and CDR2 FQNEAQ. V lost 2 bases and J lost 3, with 8 bases in between. The CDR3 totals 13 residues. CDR3 nucleotide sequence: TGTGCCAGCAGCTTATCCGAGCACTACGAGCAGTACTTC. Translating it yields CASSLSEHYEQYF.

This clone was counted a single time. The V call is TRBV7-2, the J call TRBJ2-1, with 7 bases lining up with TRBD2. Germline CDR1 SGHTA, CDR2 FQGNSA. This CDR3 has 14 amino acids. V was clipped by 7 bases and J by 8 bases; unmatched bases: 11. The CDR3 spells CASKRESGADEQFF. As DNA, the CDR3 is TGTGCCAGCAAGAGAGAGAGCGGGGCGGATGAGCAGTTCTTC.

The chain employs TRBV6-5 and TRBJ2-3; 11 bases fit TRBD2. This CDR3 spans 15 amino acids. V lost 6 bases and J lost 3; bases outside the gene matches: 5. Germline V gene lookup returns CDR1 MNHEY and CDR2 SVGAGI. The CDR3 DNA reads as TGTGCCAGCAGGCCCGGGACTAGCGGTACAGATACGCAGTATTTT. This translates into CASRPGTSGTDTQYF.

The chain carries TRBV10-1 and TRBJ2-1; D perhaps matches TRBD1 (5 bases). V was trimmed by 3 bases and J by 0 bases, leaving 15 bases between them. Germline loops: CDR1 WNHNN, CDR2 SYGVQD (reference sequence). The CDR3 covers 17 residues. CDR3 nucleotide sequence: TGCGCCAGCAGTGATCCCGCGACTGACAGCTCCTACAATGAGCAGTTCTTC. This codes for CASSDPATDSSYNEQFF.